Below, 3 T cell receptor beta chains from the same sample are listed, as sequenced in a study of blood T cell repertoires in COVID-19. Sequencing was performed with immunoSEQ multiplex PCR; in TCRdb, only in-frame clones are kept and a portion is missing. There are more than 300,000 clones in the sample; 92% occur only once, and 15% to 20% lies in the top ten. Sequenced input: PBMCs or T cells enriched from blood (not recorded which). Source of these receptors: a woman aged 25 to 39 who had recovered from COVID-19.

The chain recombines TRBV7-2 with TRBJ1-3; D unresolved. V was pared by 6 bases and J by 0 bases, with 6 bases between. CDR1 is SGHTA, CDR2 FQGNSA, per germline. The CDR3 loop spans 13 amino acids. The CDR3 loop reads CASRANSGNTIYF. The CDR3 nucleotides are TGTGCCAGCAGGGCAAACTCTGGAAACACCATATATTTT.

J is TRBJ2-1 and V is TRBV10-3; D is unresolved. Per germline, CDR1 ENHRY and CDR2 SYGVKD. Trimming pared 2 bases from V and 0 bases from J, leaving 11 bases between. This CDR3 region has 16 residues. As DNA, the CDR3 is TGTGCCATCAGTGAGGTTTACCCTAGCTCCTACAATGAGCAGTTCTTC. This translates into CAISEVYPSSYNEQFF.

The genes are TRBV10-3 and TRBJ2-1, with 7 bases that match TRBD2. The ends lost 3 bases at V and 9 bases at J; junction bases unmatched: 2. This CDR3 is built from 12 residues. Germline CDR1 and CDR2: ENHRY and SYGVKD. The DNA of the CDR3 is TGTGCCATCAGTGATACTAGCGTTGAGCAGTTCTTC. This encodes CAISDTSVEQFF.